This entry lists 8 T cell receptor beta chains sequenced from one sample in a study of CD8+ T cells in alopecia areata listed by TCRdb under 2018. Libraries were constructed by the immunoSEQ multiplex PCR assay. RNA was extracted from all samples and reverse transcribed into cDNA, which served as template for TCR sequencing. As stored in TCRdb, this immuneACCESS dataset retains in-frame rearrangements with V and J assigned. A fraction of the clones does not appear; measured against another copy, unresolved V genes explain less than half of the discrepancy, and the remainder lacks a known reason. This sample comprises some 180,000 clones, just over 55% of them detected only once. Roughly 5.3% of the sample is held by the ten biggest clonotypes. The sequenced sample was CD8+ T cells sorted from blood. Receptor source: a human donor in good health.

This chain joins TRBV13 and TRBJ1-1, with a tentative D call TRBD1 (5 bases). The CDR3 runs to 17 residues. Germline CDR1 reads PRHDT; CDR2 reads FYEKMQ (reference sequence). Trimming left V 5 bases short and J 0 bases short, with 19 bases between. CDR3 protein: CASSPLGENTLNTEAFF. The CDR3 DNA is TGTGCCAGCAGCCCATTAGGGGAGAATACACTGAACACTGAAGCTTTCTTT.

This clone was recorded once. The chain combines TRBV9 with TRBJ1-1; D gene uncertain. Germline CDR1 reads SGDLS; CDR2 reads YYNGEE. This CDR3 is 17 amino acids long. Trimming took off 2 bases at V and 1 base at J, with 18 bases between the two ends. The CDR3 bases are TGTGCCAGCAGCGTTTACGATAGGACTGGGGAGAACACTGAAGCTTTCTTT. Its protein product is CASSVYDRTGENTEAFF. The full variable domain, its missing parts supplied by reference TRBV9 and TRBJ1-1, is DSGVTQTPKHLITATGQRVTLRCSPRSGDLSVYWYQQSLDQGLQFLIQYYNGEERAKGNILERFSAQQFPDLHSELNLSSLELGDSALYFCASSVYDRTGENTEAFFGQGTRLTVV.

The V and J genes are TRBV2 and TRBJ1-1; 9 bases match TRBD1. This CDR3 contains 16 residues. The V segment lost 1 base and the J segment 4 bases; nucleotides outside the gene matches: 7. Germline CDR1 SNHLY, CDR2 FYNNEI. As DNA, the CDR3 is TGTGCCAGCAGTGAAGACGGGACAGGGAGAAGCACTGAAGCTTTCTTT. Encoded protein: CASSEDGTGRSTEAFF.

V usage is TRBV30 and J usage is TRBJ1-1; D not certain. CDR1 is GTSNPN and CDR2 is SVGIG in the germline V gene (reference sequence). This CDR3 is built from 15 residues. V lost 0 bases to trimming and J lost 3 bases, with 14 bases between them. The CDR3 coding sequence is TGTGCCTGGAGTGTAGCCGGGCTGGGTGACACTGAAGCTTTCTTT. Its translation is CAWSVAGLGDTEAFF.

The chain recombines TRBV4-1 with TRBJ1-2; possibly TRBD1 for D (6 bases). Deletions cut 4 bases from V and 2 bases from J, with 14 bases between. This CDR3 has 15 amino acids. Germline V gene data show CDR1 as MGHRA and CDR2 as YSYEKL. CDR3 coding DNA: TGCGCCAGCAGCCCAAAAACAGGGAAGAACTATGGCTACACCTTC. Its protein is CASSPKTGKNYGYTF.

Note on this clone: This sample also contains other DNA sequences that code for the same CDR3. The chain carries TRBV27 and TRBJ2-5, with 9 bases aligning to TRBD1. J gave up 5 bases and V 5 bases, and 3 bases lay outside the gene matches. Germline V gene lookup returns CDR1 MNHEY and CDR2 SMNVEV (reference sequence). CDR3 length: 13 residues. DNA for the CDR3: TGTGCCAGCAGTGAACAGGGGGCGGAGACCCAGTACTTC. The encoded protein is CASSEQGAETQYF.

This clone showed up just once. This chain links TRBV27 with TRBJ2-5; 8 bases fit TRBD2. The CDR3 length is 15 residues. Germline trimming cut 5 bases from V and 1 base from J; bases unmatched to any gene: 6. The V gene's germline CDR1 is MNHEY and CDR2 SMNVEV (reference sequence). This chain's CDR3 is CASSLREGVQETQYF. Written as DNA, the CDR3 is TGTGCCAGCAGTCTCCGGGAGGGAGTCCAAGAGACCCAGTACTTC.

This clone was counted once. The CDR3 DNA is TGCGCCAGCACCTCCGGGACAGGGTTTGGTGAAAAACTGTTTTTT. This gives the protein CASTSGTGFGEKLFF. The chain couples TRBV4-1 to TRBJ1-4; 9 nucleotides agree with TRBD1. Germline V gene lookup returns CDR1 MGHRA and CDR2 YSYEKL. CDR3 length equals 15 residues. V was clipped by 7 bases and J by 7 bases; unmatched bases: 10.